This TCR beta chain was documented in a study of T-cell memory formation after mild COVID-19. Turning to the study itself: Largely, the TCR clusters proved donor specific.

Per the germline V gene, CDR1 is SEHNR and CDR2 is FQNEAQ (reference sequence). The CDR3 consists of 16 residues. V lost 4 bases to trimming and J lost 6 bases; unmatched junction nucleotides: 14. The table lists this clonotype with a few counts. Its specificity is unknown. Study outcomes and limitations: The main location of contracting CD4+ clones was CM and EM, and that of contracting CD8+ clones was EMRA. Some clones that responded turned up in pre-infection memory, which suggests that cross-reactive memory joined in.

Each CDR3 protein gets one entry after TCRdb re-called the 5' RACE reads with MiXCR. The sample has around 430,000 distinct CDR3 sequences; 15% to 20% are singletons. This chain connects TRBV7-9 to TRBJ1-1, with 7 bases that match TRBD1. The TCR comes from a man aged 18 to 29 who had mild COVID-19 (a few samples of this study predate the infection). Cell type and time point are not known. The sample consisted of PBMCs or a T cell subset sorted from them (not recorded which). The CDR3 region is CASSSEGSRDRAEAFF. The DNA of the CDR3 is TGTGCCAGCAGCTCAGAGGGGTCCCGGGACAGAGCTGAAGCTTTCTTT.